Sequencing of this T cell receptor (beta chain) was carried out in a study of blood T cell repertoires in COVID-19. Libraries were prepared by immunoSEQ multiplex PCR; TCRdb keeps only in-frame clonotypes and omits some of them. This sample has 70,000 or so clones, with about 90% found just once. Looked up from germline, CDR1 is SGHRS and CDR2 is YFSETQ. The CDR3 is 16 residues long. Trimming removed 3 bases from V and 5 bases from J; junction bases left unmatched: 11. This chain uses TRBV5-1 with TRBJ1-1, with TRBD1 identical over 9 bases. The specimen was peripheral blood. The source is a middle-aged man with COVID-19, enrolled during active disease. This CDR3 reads CASSSGQGFLGTEAFF. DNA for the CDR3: TGCGCCAGCAGCTCCGGACAGGGGTTTTTGGGGACTGAAGCTTTCTTT.